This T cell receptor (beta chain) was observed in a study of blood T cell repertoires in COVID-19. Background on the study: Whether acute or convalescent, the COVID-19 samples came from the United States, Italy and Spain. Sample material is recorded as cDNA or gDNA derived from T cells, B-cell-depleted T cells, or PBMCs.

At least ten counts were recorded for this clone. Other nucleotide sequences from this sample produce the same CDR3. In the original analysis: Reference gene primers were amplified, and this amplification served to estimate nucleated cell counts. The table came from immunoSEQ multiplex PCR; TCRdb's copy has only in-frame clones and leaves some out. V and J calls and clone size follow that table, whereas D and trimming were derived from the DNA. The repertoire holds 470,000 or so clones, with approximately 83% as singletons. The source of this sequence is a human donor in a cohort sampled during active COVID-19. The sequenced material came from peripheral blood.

CDR3 DNA sequence: TGTGCCTGGACGGCGGATAGCAATCAGCCCCAGCATTTT. Translated, it gives CAWTADSNQPQHF. The J gene is TRBJ1-5, the V gene TRBV30; D call uncertain. The CDR3 length is 13 residues. The germline gives CDR1 GTSNPN, CDR2 SVGIG (reference sequence). V lost 4 bases, J lost 0 bases, and 7 bases lay in between.